These 32 T cell receptor beta chains originate from one sample sequenced in a study of blood T cell repertoires in COVID-19. The data were produced by immunoSEQ multiplex PCR, yet TCRdb's version contains in-frame clones alone and is incomplete. The sample has roughly 300,000 clones, more than 75% seen once. Sequencing used PBMCs or T cells enriched from blood (not recorded which). Every receptor here comes from a man aged 25-40 years who had recovered from COVID-19.

J is TRBJ2-2 and V is TRBV29-1; D not certain. V was trimmed by 0 bases and J by 1 base, leaving 6 bases between them. This CDR3 is 14 amino acids long. Germline values: CDR1 SQVTM, CDR2 ANQGSEA. CDR3 residues: CSVEELKNTGELFF. The DNA for the CDR3 is TGCAGCGTTGAAGAACTGAAGAACACCGGGGAGCTGTTTTTT.

This chain uses TRBV18 with TRBJ2-7; 8 bases line up with TRBD2. CDR1 is KGHSH and CDR2 is LQKENI in the germline V gene. The J segment lost 5 bases and the V segment lost 8 bases, leaving 14 bases of the junction unmatched. The CDR3 contains 15 residues. CDR3 nucleotides: TGTGCCAGCCTCCCCTCCGCGGGAGGCCAGGACGAGCAGTACTTC. It yields the protein CASLPSAGGQDEQYF.

V gene TRBV5-8 combines with J gene TRBJ1-2; 10 nucleotides align to TRBD1. This CDR3 is 16 amino acids long. V lost 0 bases, J lost 4 bases, and 6 bases stayed unmatched. Per germline, CDR1 SGHTS and CDR2 YDEGEE. This CDR3 reads CASSLAGTGDVYGYTF. For the CDR3, the DNA is TGTGCCAGCAGCTTGGCCGGGACAGGGGACGTCTATGGCTACACCTTC.

The chain carries TRBV18 and TRBJ1-2; unclear D gene. Trimming cost V 2 bases and J 6 bases, with 10 bases left between them. The CDR3 runs to 13 residues. Germline CDR1 reads KGHSH; CDR2 reads LQKENI. The CDR3 sequence: CASSPGGMDGYTF. In DNA form, the CDR3 reads TGTGCCAGCTCACCAGGAGGGATGGATGGCTACACCTTC.

The chain joins TRBV2 to TRBJ2-7; no firm D call. The germline V and J ends were trimmed by 4 bases and 1 base, with 14 bases remaining between them. The CDR3 runs 15 residues. The germline V gene encodes CDR1 SNHLY and CDR2 FYNNEI. The DNA for the CDR3 is TGTGCCAGCAGTGGGTTACAGACGTTTTCCTACGAGCAGTACTTC. It encodes CASSGLQTFSYEQYF.

This clone was recorded a few times. The chain joins TRBV6-1 to TRBJ1-2; a possible D gene is TRBD1 (6 bases). V was pared by 1 base and J by 7 bases, with 16 bases between. CDR1 is MNHNS and CDR2 is SASEGT in the germline V gene. The CDR3 covers 15 residues. The CDR3 is CASSEGTGISSGYTF. CDR3 DNA sequence: TGTGCCAGCAGTGAAGGAACAGGGATTTCGAGTGGCTACACCTTC.

The gene calls are TRBV3-1 (or the pseudogene TRBV3-2) and TRBJ1-2; 7 bases are shared with TRBD1. Looked up from germline, CDR1 is LGHDT and CDR2 is YNNKEL (reference sequence). The CDR3 runs to 17 residues. V shed 4 bases and J 7 bases; nucleotides not matched to a gene: 18. CDR3 in DNA: TGTGCCAGCAGCCCAAATTACCTTACATCAGACAGGGCTGGCTACACCTTC. This codes for CASSPNYLTSDRAGYTF.

The DNA of the CDR3 is TGTGCCAGTAGTATTTCAGGTCGCGTCACAGATACGCAGTATTTT. Amino acid sequence: CASSISGRVTDTQYF. This chain connects TRBV19 to TRBJ2-3; D gene ambiguous. This CDR3 has 15 residues. Trimming took 3 bases from V and 2 from J, leaving 12 bases between them. CDR1 and CDR2 (germline): LNHDA, SQIVND (reference sequence).

The V gene is TRBV12-3 or TRBV12-4, the J gene TRBJ1-5, with 7 bases fitting TRBD1. The CDR3 is made up of 13 amino acids. Trimming at V came to 5 bases and at J to 7 bases, leaving 5 bases not matched to a gene. The CDR3 loop reads CASSQGVGQPQHF. CDR3 DNA sequence: TGTGCCAGCAGTCAGGGGGTCGGCCAGCCCCAGCATTTT.

This clone was detected once. This chain uses TRBV5-1 with TRBJ2-1; TRBD1 matches 9 bases. The CDR3 runs to 15 residues. V was pared by 4 bases and J by 0 bases, with 2 bases of the junction left unmatched. Germline V gives CDR1 SGHRS, CDR2 YFSETQ. Here the CDR3 DNA reads TGCGCCAGCAGCGGGGGACAGGGCTCCTACAATGAGCAGTTCTTC. It is translated as CASSGGQGSYNEQFF.

This sequence joins TRBV5-6 and TRBJ2-5, with D tentatively TRBD2 (6 bases). This CDR3 has 15 residues. Trimming took 4 bases from V and 4 from J, leaving 17 bases between them. Germline V CDR1 and CDR2: SGHDT, YYEEEE. CDR3 protein: CASSRTGGLGETQYF. Written as DNA, the CDR3 is TGTGCCAGCAGCAGGACTGGGGGGTTAGGAGAGACCCAGTACTTC.

The chain carries TRBV3-1 (or the pseudogene TRBV3-2) and TRBJ2-7; D is possibly TRBD2 (6 bases). Germline V gene lookup returns CDR1 LGHDT and CDR2 YNNKEL (reference sequence). V lost 1 base, J lost 5 bases, and 24 bases lay in between. The CDR3 runs 18 residues. CDR3 in amino acids: CASSQVPLGGFTVDEQYF. DNA for the CDR3: TGTGCCAGCAGCCAAGTTCCCCTGGGGGGTTTCACCGTAGACGAGCAGTACTTC.

CDR3 region: CASSSNYWSLSSPLHF. Here the CDR3 DNA reads TGTGCCAGCAGCTCCAATTACTGGTCTCTCTCCTCACCCCTCCACTTT. This chain links TRBV7-9 with TRBJ1-6; the D is unclear. CDR1 is SEHNR, CDR2 FQNEAQ, per germline (reference sequence). Trimming removed 4 bases at V and 10 bases at J, with 20 bases between. The CDR3 spans 16 residues.

The chain combines TRBV11-3 with TRBJ2-7; D uncertain. The ends were cut back, 5 bases at V and 4 bases at J, with 9 bases in the middle. This CDR3 has 12 residues. Germline V gene sequence: CDR1 SGHNT, CDR2 YENEEA. The chain's CDR3 is CASSHFEYEQYF. The DNA for the CDR3 is TGTGCCAGCAGCCACTTTGAATACGAGCAGTACTTC.

This clone has just one count. The chain is built from TRBV13 and TRBJ1-2; 8 bases agree with TRBD1. Germline V CDR1 and CDR2: PRHDT, FYEKMQ (reference sequence). This CDR3 is built from 13 residues. The trim removed 8 bases at V and 6 bases at J, leaving 8 bases unmatched. This CDR3 reads CASHRTGTDGYTF. CDR3 sequence (DNA): TGTGCCAGCCATCGGACAGGGACGGATGGCTACACCTTC.

The chain carries TRBV30 and TRBJ1-2; TRBD1 aligns across 8 bases. The CDR3 covers 13 residues. The V gene's germline CDR1 is GTSNPN and CDR2 SVGIG (reference sequence). Unmatched junction bases numbered 5, after V lost 2 bases and J lost 6 bases. CDR3 amino acids: CAWSYGQGDGYTF. The CDR3 DNA reads TGTGCCTGGAGTTATGGACAGGGAGATGGCTACACCTTC.

The chain is built from TRBV7-2 and TRBJ2-1, with D possibly matching TRBD2 (7 bases). Trimming shortened V by 5 bases and J by 6 bases, and 17 bases separated the two germline ends. There are 15 residues in the CDR3. Germline V gives CDR1 SGHTA, CDR2 FQGNSA. This CDR3 reads CASSQRGGAANEQFF. CDR3 in DNA: TGTGCCAGCAGCCAGAGAGGGGGGGCCGCCAATGAGCAGTTCTTC.

The V call is TRBV5-4, the J call TRBJ2-7; tentative D call: TRBD1 (6 bases). Between the trimmed V and J ends, which lost 10 bases and 2 bases, there was a span of 19 bases. Germline V lookup: CDR1 SGHNT, CDR2 YYREEE (reference sequence). This CDR3 is built from 14 residues. The CDR3 sequence: CAVPVAQGTYEQYF. The DNA for the CDR3 is TGTGCCGTACCGGTGGCACAGGGCACCTACGAGCAGTACTTC.

The rearrangement links TRBV5-1 to TRBJ1-3; 8 nucleotides match TRBD1. Germline CDR1 is SGHRS and CDR2 is YFSETQ. The CDR3 spans 18 residues. With V trimmed by 4 bases and J by 0 bases, 12 bases remained unmatched. CDR3 loop: CASSPIPMDRASGNTIYF. The CDR3 nucleotides are TGCGCCAGCAGCCCCATACCGATGGACAGGGCCTCTGGAAACACCATATATTTT.

This CDR3 reads CASSLGARGSYEQYF. The CDR3 nucleotides are TGTGCCAGCAGCTTGGGGGCCAGGGGTTCCTACGAGCAGTACTTC. The chain has TRBV7-2 and TRBJ2-7; D is perhaps TRBD1 (6 bases). V lost 3 bases and J 1 base, leaving 13 bases between the germline ends. The V gene's germline CDR1 is SGHTA and CDR2 FQGNSA. This CDR3 contains 15 residues.

CDR3 region: CASTGGGGYNQPQHF. In nucleotides, the CDR3 is TGTGCCAGCACCGGTGGGGGGGGTTACAATCAGCCCCAGCATTTT. J is TRBJ1-5 and V is TRBV27; possible D gene TRBD1, 5 bases. Germline values: CDR1 MNHEY, CDR2 SMNVEV (reference sequence). This CDR3 region has 15 residues. The V end was cut by 7 bases, the J end by 3 bases, with 16 bases between.

The V call is TRBV5-1, the J call TRBJ2-1, with D perhaps TRBD1 (5 bases). V dropped 4 bases and J dropped 7 bases, with 15 bases sitting between them. CDR3 size: 14 residues. CDR1 is SGHRS, CDR2 YFSETQ, per germline. CDR3 in amino acids: CASSGQIQLNEQFF. As DNA, the CDR3 is TGCGCCAGCAGCGGACAAATACAGTTGAATGAGCAGTTCTTC.

The chain links TRBV6-1 to TRBJ1-5; D is uncertain. Trimming took 9 bases from V and 7 from J, leaving 16 bases between them. Germline CDR1 MNHNS, CDR2 SASEGT. This CDR3 is 13 amino acids long. CDR3 region: CASAREVSQPQHF. The CDR3 DNA follows: TGTGCCAGTGCAAGGGAGGTCAGCCAGCCCCAGCATTTT.

The rearrangement uses TRBV2 and TRBJ1-6, with TRBD1 as a possible D gene (5 bases). The ends were cut back, 6 bases at V and 0 bases at J, with 12 bases in the middle. CDR1 is SNHLY and CDR2 is FYNNEI in the germline V gene. The CDR3 is made up of 16 amino acids. CDR3 coding DNA: TGTGCCAGCAGCCCCGGGGGGGTCTCCTATAATTCACCCCTCCACTTT. The encoded protein is CASSPGGVSYNSPLHF. Supplemented by reference TRBV2 and TRBJ1-6, the full variable domain reads EPEVTQTPSHQVTQMGQEVILRCVPISNHLYFYWYRQILGQKVEFLVSFYNNEISEKSEIFDDQFSVERPDGSNFTLKIRSTKLEDSAMYFCASSPGGVSYNSPLHFGNGTRLTVT.

The CDR3: CASSSLLGGGDYEQYF. Written as DNA, the CDR3 is TGTGCCAGCAGCTCGCTATTGGGGGGAGGGGACTACGAGCAGTACTTC. V is TRBV7-8 and J is TRBJ2-7, with 7 bases that match TRBD2. Germline lookup yields CDR1 SGHVS and CDR2 FQNEAQ. This CDR3 has 16 residues. Trimming at V came to 4 bases and at J to 3 bases, leaving 12 bases not matched to a gene.

V is TRBV7-2 and J is TRBJ1-5, with no clear D. Germline V gene lookup returns CDR1 SGHTA and CDR2 FQGNSA. Trimming stripped 1 base from V and 7 bases from J, with 14 bases between. This CDR3 contains 15 residues. This chain's CDR3 is CASSLVTRPEQPQHF. The CDR3 nucleotides are TGTGCCAGCAGCTTAGTGACGAGACCGGAGCAGCCCCAGCATTTT.

V usage is TRBV6-1 and J usage is TRBJ1-2, with TRBD1 as a possible D gene (5 bases). This CDR3 region has 15 residues. V was clipped by 3 bases and J by 7 bases, with 18 bases between them. Germline V lookup: CDR1 MNHNS, CDR2 SASEGT. Here the CDR3 DNA reads TGTGCCAGCAGTGACACAGGCAGCCTCCGAGGTGGCTACACCTTC. This sequence encodes CASSDTGSLRGGYTF.

The V and J genes are TRBV7-6 and TRBJ1-5; 8 positions agree with TRBD1. The CDR3 contains 16 residues. V lost 4 bases, J lost 3 bases, and 8 bases stayed unmatched. Germline CDR1 reads SGHVS; CDR2 reads FNYEAQ. CDR3 loop: CASSSGTGEPNQPQHF. CDR3 DNA: TGTGCCAGCAGCTCCGGGACAGGAGAGCCCAATCAGCCCCAGCATTTT.

The chain combines TRBV30 with TRBJ1-5, with D perhaps matching TRBD1 (5 bases). The CDR3 has 15 residues. Germline values: CDR1 GTSNPN, CDR2 SVGIG (reference sequence). V lost 1 base to trimming and J lost 2 bases, with 12 bases between them. CDR3 amino acids: CAWSALDSRNQPQHF. Here the CDR3 DNA reads TGTGCCTGGAGTGCTCTCGACAGCCGCAATCAGCCCCAGCATTTT.

Here the CDR3 reads CASSWRQGGEQYF. The CDR3 bases are TGTGCCAGCAGCTGGAGACAGGGAGGCGAGCAGTACTTC. The V call is TRBV27, the J call TRBJ2-7; maybe TRBD1 (7 bases). This CDR3 has 13 residues. Trimming shortened V by 6 bases and J by 6 bases, and 15 bases separated the two germline ends. Germline lookup yields CDR1 MNHEY and CDR2 SMNVEV (reference sequence).

This clone was picked up one time. The V call is TRBV11-2, the J call TRBJ2-3; D might be TRBD2 (5 bases). Germline-derived CDR1 and CDR2 are SGHAT and FQNNGV. The CDR3 covers 15 residues. V gave up 0 bases and J gave up 5 bases, with 12 bases separating them. The CDR3 is CASSLDQYAGDTQYF. The CDR3 DNA is TGTGCCAGCAGCTTAGATCAATACGCGGGAGATACGCAGTATTTT.

The rearrangement links TRBV7-2 to TRBJ2-2, with 10 bases aligning to TRBD2. CDR1 and CDR2 from the germline V gene are SGHTA and FQGNSA. This CDR3 region has 15 residues. Losses at the gene ends were 5 bases for V and 4 bases for J; bases not matched to a gene: 4. The CDR3 sequence: CASSPGLARTGELFF. The CDR3 DNA reads as TGTGCCAGCAGCCCGGGACTAGCGCGCACCGGGGAGCTGTTTTTT.